Presented here are 6 T cell receptor beta chains from one specimen sequenced in a study of T cell repertoires in cytomegalovirus infection (dated by TCRdb to the late 2010s). Per the publication, the treatment or condition label means: in vitro stimulation with specific CMV peptide epitopes to enrich CMV-specific T cells. What these receptors recognize is not known. TCRdb shows the sequencer as Illumina HiSeq 1500. TCRdb passed the public sequencing reads through fastp at Q25 and MiXCR, retaining productive beta sequences. Each record represents a unique CDR3 protein, reported with the most common genes and DNA among its rows. This sample comprises some 700,000 distinct CDR3 sequences, 30% to 35% of them detected only once. In total, the top ten clones hold around a sixth of the sample. The material sequenced was cultured PBMCs, taken from culture after CMV antigen stimulation. The receptors were gathered from a human donor in good health (CMV status not recorded). Some clones in this sample may be carry-over from other donors' samples.

The sample holds many counts of this clonotype. This chain links TRBV7-6 with TRBJ1-1, with TRBD1 as a possible D gene (6 bases). The CDR3 runs 11 residues. Trimming took 6 bases from V and 7 from J, leaving 9 bases between them. The germline CDR1 and CDR2 sequences are SGHVS and FNYEAQ. In DNA, the CDR3 is TGTGCCAGCAGACAGGGAAATGAAGCTTTCTTT. It is translated as CASRQGNEAFF.

This clonotype was counted between two and nine times. An end of the junction does not agree with germline; a read error may underlie this. The chain is built from TRBV5-1 and TRBJ2-1; D might be TRBD1 or TRBD2, each matching 6 bases. The germline gives CDR1 SGHRS, CDR2 YFSETQ. The CDR3 extends over 14 amino acids. In DNA, the CDR3 is TGTGCCAGCAGCTTAGGGGGGCTAGACAATGAGCAGTTCTTC. Amino acid sequence: CASSLGGLDNEQFF.

This clonotype was seen a handful of times. The chain couples TRBV6-1 to TRBJ1-5; D is possibly TRBD1 (5 bases). V was trimmed by 6 bases and J by 9 bases, leaving 15 bases between them. CDR3 length equals 13 residues. Germline V lookup: CDR1 MNHNS, CDR2 SASEGT. The CDR3 loop reads CASRDSLQGPQHF. CDR3 bases: TGTGCCAGCAGAGACAGCCTACAAGGGCCCCAGCATTTT.

For the CDR3, the DNA is TGTGCCAGCAACTTCATCGGGCGGGGCACTGAAGCTTTCTTT. Amino acids: CASNFIGRGTEAFF. V usage is TRBV7-2 and J usage is TRBJ1-1; no reliable D call. The germline V and J ends were trimmed by 7 bases and 4 bases, with 16 bases remaining between them. The CDR3 sequence is 14 residues long. Germline CDR1 is SGHTA and CDR2 is FQGNSA.

Many counts were recorded for this clonotype. This chain's CDR3 is CASSLDRAASGYTF. In DNA, the CDR3 is TGTGCCAGCAGCTTGGACAGGGCCGCTTCTGGCTACACCTTC. This chain connects TRBV7-8 to TRBJ1-2; 8 nucleotides align to TRBD1. Germline loops: CDR1 SGHVS, CDR2 FQNEAQ. The CDR3 is made up of 14 amino acids. Trimming cost V 3 bases and J 7 bases; bases outside gene matches: 7.

This chain links TRBV6-5 with TRBJ2-3; D is ambiguous. This CDR3 spans 15 amino acids. The V gene lost 0 bases and the J gene lost 2 bases, with 9 bases spanning the gap. Germline V gene data show CDR1 as MNHEY and CDR2 as SVGAGI. The CDR3 sequence is CASSYSTGPTDTQYF. CDR3 DNA sequence: TGTGCCAGCAGTTACTCAACGGGCCCCACAGATACGCAGTATTTT.